The clone carrying this T cell receptor beta chain was seen a single time. Its antigen is as yet unknown. TCRdb keeps only in-frame clones here, not all; method: immunoSEQ multiplex PCR. Of 30,000 to 35,000 clones in the sample, roughly 71% are singletons; the top ten hold 4%. These data originate in a study of radiotherapy plus CTLA-4 blockade in lung cancer. Study results and caveats: Reports state that early shifts in blood T cell clones, with interferon-beta, best predicted response. TCR clones of tumor origin grew in blood after radiotherapy plus ipilimumab.

The CDR3 runs 15 residues. Per the germline V gene, CDR1 is LNHDA and CDR2 is SQIVND (reference sequence). V was cut by 1 base and J by 0 bases, with 9 bases left in between. The chain combines TRBV19 with TRBJ1-1, with D possibly TRBD1 on 5 matching bases. The starting material was peripheral blood, obtained from a patient treated with radiotherapy plus ipilimumab. The source is a human donor with non-small cell lung cancer who had stable disease on radiotherapy plus ipilimumab. CDR3 region: CASSIVAGMNTEAFF. The CDR3 region has the DNA TGTGCCAGTAGTATAGTGGCAGGGATGAACACTGAAGCTTTCTTT.